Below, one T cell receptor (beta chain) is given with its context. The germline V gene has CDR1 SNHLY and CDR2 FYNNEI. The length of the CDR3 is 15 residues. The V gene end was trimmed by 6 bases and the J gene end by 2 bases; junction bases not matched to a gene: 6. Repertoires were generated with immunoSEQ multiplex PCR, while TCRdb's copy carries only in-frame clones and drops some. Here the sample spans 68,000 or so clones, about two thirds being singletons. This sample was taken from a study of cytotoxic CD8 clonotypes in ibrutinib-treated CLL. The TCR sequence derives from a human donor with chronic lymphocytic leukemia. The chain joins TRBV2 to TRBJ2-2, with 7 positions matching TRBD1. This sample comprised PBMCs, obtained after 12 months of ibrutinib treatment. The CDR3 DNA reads TGTGCCAGCAGGGTGACAGGGCTAAACACCGGGGAGCTGTTTTTT. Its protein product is CASRVTGLNTGELFF.